Below, one T cell receptor (beta chain) is given with its context. This sample stems from a study of blood T cell repertoires in COVID-19. Looking at the study overall: PBMCs, B-cell-depleted T cells, or T cells provided the cDNA or gDNA that made up the material.

TCRdb keeps only in-frame clones here, not all; method: immunoSEQ multiplex PCR. Here the sample spans about 150,000 clones, 86% being singletons. This CDR3 is built from 14 residues. This chain links TRBV21-1 with TRBJ1-1; the tabulated D call, TRBD1, remains unverified against the DNA. TRBV21-1 is given as a pseudogene. Input material: PBMCs or T cells enriched from blood (not recorded which). The receptor was isolated from a man aged 50-60 years who had recovered from COVID-19. The CDR3 protein is CASTTGDLGTEAFF. CDR3 DNA sequence: TGTGCCAGCACCACAGGGGATTTGGGTACTGAAGCTTTCTTT.